This T cell receptor (beta chain) came from a study of graft-versus-host responses after intestinal transplantation (dated by TCRdb to 2020 to 2022). Regarding the complete study: The transplants that recipients got were multivisceral, liver-intestinal, or isolated intestinal. Every recipient was given anti-thymocyte globulin induction, then maintenance tacrolimus and steroids for approximately 3 years. Bulk TCR-beta CDR3 sequencing was used to track graft-versus-host and host-versus-graft alloreactive T cell clones in the graft, circulation and bone marrow after intestinal transplantation. To identify alloreactive clones, pre-transplant mixed lymphocyte reaction products were sequenced and compared with unstimulated pre-transplant donor and recipient T cells. Of the roughly 25 intestinal transplant recipients enrolled in the cohort, one of whom was a retransplant, a few patients without pretransplant specimens were excluded. Donor T cell macrochimerism was defined as a peak of at least 4% donor T cells among recipient peripheral blood mononuclear cells. Rather than going through the commercial service, samples from a few later patients were sequenced in-house on an Illumina MiSeq and processed with MiXCR.

As for this clone: The specificity of this receptor is unknown. The sample holds no much larger clone one base away, and base qualities are not on file. The sample contains more than one DNA sequence encoding this CDR3.

Library generation was performed with the immunoSEQ multiplex PCR assay. Adaptive Biotechnologies carried out high-throughput TCR-beta CDR3 sequencing of genomic DNA for most patients. Concerning the study's data processing: TCR sequencing data were retrieved from Adaptive's ImmunoSEQ software for about 17 patients, whereas a few other patients were processed with MiXCR and VDJtools. CDR3 nucleotide sequences shared by donor and recipient were removed because the origin of these sequences could not be assigned. Alloreactive clones required at least 2-fold expansion over unstimulated cells and minimum CFSE-low frequency of 0.002% (template counts) or 0.001% (read counts). A clone was considered mappable if detected in the sequenced pre-transplant spleen, lymph node, or MLR CFSE-low populations of the donor or recipient. The cumulative frequency of alloreactive clones was calculated as a percentage of all sequences, weighted by copy number. TCRdb holds this immuneACCESS table with in-frame rearrangements only. Some clones are missing; in checked studies, unresolved V genes explain under half, and the rest has no known cause. Clone size and V and J calls were adopted from that table, with D and trimming inferred from the DNA. Recorded for this sample are 9,000 to 13,000 clones; about 80% of them occurred a single time. Over 8% of the sample is in the top ten clones.

The research as a whole found: In the allografts of patients with donor T cell macrochimerism, GvH to HvG T cell clonal ratios were high. The conclusions were limited by the relatively low number and heterogeneity of the intestinal transplant patients. GvH clones were found in recipient bone marrow, and some of the GvH clones appeared earlier in ileal mucosa or blood, which is consistent with an intestinal mucosal origin. Early after transplant, declines in HvG clones were associated with peak levels of circulating GvH clones.

To isolate intraepithelial and lamina propria lymphocytes from graft specimens, dithiothreitol, EDTA incubations and collagenase D digestion were used. Bulk TCR-beta sequencing was performed on serial intestinal graft biopsy specimens collected as late as 600 days after transplant. This specimen consisted of ileum tissue, obtained 23 days after intestinal transplant. The sequence derives from a human patient who received an intestinal transplant, so some T cells may come from the graft donor.

The CDR3 here reads CASSEAERDPNYGYTF. The DNA sequence reads TGTGCCAGCAGTGAAGCGGAAAGGGATCCTAACTATGGCTACACCTTC. The chain is assembled from TRBV2 and TRBJ1-2, with no reliable assignment of the D segment. V and J lose 0 bases and 0 bases, and a span of 11 bases separates them. Taken from cysteine to phenylalanine, the CDR3 has 16 residues. Here the CDR3 DNA is all that survives: 48 bases in frame from base 1. Based on the germline V gene, the CDR1 and CDR2 sequences are SNHLY and FYNNEI. Outside the CDR3, residues come from the reference TRBV2 and TRBJ1-2 proteins, so the full variable domain is: EPEVTQTPSHQVTQMGQEVILRCVPISNHLYFYWYRQILGQKVEFLVSFYNNEISEKSEIFDDQFSVERPDGSNFTLKIRSTKLEDSAMYFCASSEAERDPNYGYTFGSGTRLTVV.